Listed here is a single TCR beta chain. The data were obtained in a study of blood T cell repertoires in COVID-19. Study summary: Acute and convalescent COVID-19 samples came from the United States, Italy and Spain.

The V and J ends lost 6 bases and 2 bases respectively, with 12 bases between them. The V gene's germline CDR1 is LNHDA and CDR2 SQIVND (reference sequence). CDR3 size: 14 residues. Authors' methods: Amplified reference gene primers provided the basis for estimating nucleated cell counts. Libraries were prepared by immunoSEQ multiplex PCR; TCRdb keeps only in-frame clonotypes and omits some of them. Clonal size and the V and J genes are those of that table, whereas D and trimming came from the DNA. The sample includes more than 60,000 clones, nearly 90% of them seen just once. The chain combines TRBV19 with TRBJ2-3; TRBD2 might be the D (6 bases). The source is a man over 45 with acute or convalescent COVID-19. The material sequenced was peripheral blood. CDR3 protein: CASRERRDTDTQYF. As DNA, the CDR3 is TGTGCCAGTAGGGAACGGAGGGACACAGATACGCAGTATTTT.